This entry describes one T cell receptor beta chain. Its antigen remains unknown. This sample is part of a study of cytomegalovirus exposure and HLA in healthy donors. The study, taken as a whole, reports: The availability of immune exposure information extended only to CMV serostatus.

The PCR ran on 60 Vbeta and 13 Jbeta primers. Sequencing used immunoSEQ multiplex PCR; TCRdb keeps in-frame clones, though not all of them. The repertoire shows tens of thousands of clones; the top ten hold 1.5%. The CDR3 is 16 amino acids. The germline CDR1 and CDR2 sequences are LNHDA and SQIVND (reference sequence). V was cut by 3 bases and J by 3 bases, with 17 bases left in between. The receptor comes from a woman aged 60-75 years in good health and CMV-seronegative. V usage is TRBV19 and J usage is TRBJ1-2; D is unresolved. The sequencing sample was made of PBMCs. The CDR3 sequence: CASSIPWRGSDYGYTF. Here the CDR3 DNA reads TGTGCCAGTAGTATCCCTTGGCGGGGATCGGACTATGGCTACACCTTC.